The entry that follows covers one TCR beta chain sequence. Its antigen is currently not known. One base away there is no much larger clone; base qualities are not given. The cohort comprised some 700 healthy bone marrow donors. At the time of sampling, all cohort members were nominally healthy, though unrecorded immune exposures were likely present. The donor tested CMV seropositive, placing the donor among the 289 seropositive members of the cohort. A peripheral blood sample was provided by each donor, and peripheral blood mononuclear cells were used for TCR beta sequencing. The Qiagen DNeasy Blood Extraction Kit was used to extract genomic DNA from the blood cell samples. This specimen belongs to a study of cytomegalovirus exposure and HLA in healthy donors (dated by TCRdb to about 2017). A note on the overall study: An earlier analysis of approximately 640 of the donors reported roughly 270 Gb of sequence data and about 100 million unique TCR beta sequences from about 179 million T cells. An early release that covered roughly 600 HLA-typed donors contained approximately 300 gigabases of sequencing data and roughly 84 million unique TCR sequences. Of the roughly 400 genotyped donors, 81% fell in the genetic ancestry cluster associated with self-reported Caucasian donors. The study aimed to test whether cataloging public T cell receptors could reveal signatures of past pathogen exposure. The study profiled the T cell repertoires of 500 to 800 subjects by immunosequencing and related them to cytomegalovirus serostatus. In addition to the first cohort of hundreds of subjects, a separate validation cohort of around 110 different subjects was used. High-throughput TCR immunosequencing, statistical association of individual TCRs with disease status, and machine learning were combined to predict cytomegalovirus infection status. A later analysis re-examined previously published TCR beta repertoires from hundreds of donors and added high-resolution HLA genotyping to investigate patterns of TCR occurrence. The later analysis used no new phenotypic data to find candidate immune exposures, relying instead on TCR beta sequences and their occurrence across donors. In an earlier analysis of over 550 of the donors, high-throughput TCR beta sequencing was used to judge whether each TCR beta V gene segment behaved as functional or pseudogenic. Donor age, sex, ethnicity and CMV serostatus were compiled alongside the repertoire data. Genome-wide SNP genotypes for about 65% of the roughly 670 donors were used in a later genetic analysis, which treated that subset as a discovery cohort. Every discovery cohort repertoire had been produced on one sequencing platform. HLA typing included class I and class II loci at four-digit resolution. Typing coverage differed by locus: A, B, C, DRB1 and DQB1 were typed in about 629-640 donors, DQA1 in around 500, DPA1 in approximately 610, and DPB1 in just under 480. About five DR-DQ haplotypes were handled as single units for association and clustering because linkage in the cohort was strong. Across under 500 genotyped donors of the cohort, an average of about 200,000 unique TCR beta nucleotide sequences per donor were sequenced, and roughly a sixth of those sequences were non-productive.

What the authors observed across the whole study: Most TCR sequences were seen in very few donors, while some public TCRs were found in many individuals. Compared with the 666-donor mean, donors in an Asian-associated ancestry cluster had fewer N-insertions in productive TCRs, according to a later genetic analysis. In vitro tests confirmed that three of the cytomegalovirus-associated TCR beta chains recognize cytomegalovirus antigens. In the study, about 150 TCR beta chains were listed as associated with cytomegalovirus. The authors suggested that the approach could potentially be extended to other disease states and immunological phenotypes. Assigning TCR associations to individual alleles was difficult when HLA alleles, especially DR and DQ, strongly co-occurred. The sequencing pipeline was judged likely to have produced a cluster of highly shared sequence variants as a technical artifact. A later analysis associated about 17,000 TCR beta sequences with specific HLA alleles at a false discovery rate of 0.05. Because the 87-base-pair reads could not distinguish some IMGT-functional V segments, including TRBV6-2 and TRBV6-3, those segments were excluded. In a later analysis, HLA-associated TCR beta chains were found to be more clonally expanded and to have lower generation probabilities than equally common non-associated chains. A further reported finding was that TCR beta sequences accurately predicted the HLA-A and HLA-B alleles for most subjects in the first cohort. Linkage disequilibrium might explain the correlated functional status among segregating V segments, but an unknown experimental factor could not be excluded. In this cohort, only TCR beta chains were sequenced, and detectable features were limited by the absence of alpha or paired-chain data. In both the original and validation cohorts, the classifier was reported to diagnose cytomegalovirus status with high specificity and sensitivity. Sequencing depth was assumed to be roughly uniform across donors in the presence/absence analyses, though that assumption may not hold. In a later analysis, several top co-occurrence clusters were reported to appear linked to parvovirus B19, influenza, CMV and Epstein-Barr virus. The only immune exposure information available for the cohort was CMV serostatus. In a later analysis, most CMV-associated TCR beta chains were found to appear HLA-restricted, with HLA associations seemingly driven largely by CMV exposure. Because counts were too low, about 15 rarely observed V segments, including chromosome 9 orphons, were left out of the earlier analysis of 500 to 750 of the donors. A later analysis found that TCR association rates varied across HLA loci, with DRB1 alleles showing the most associated TCRs and HLA-C alleles the fewest. Because HLA typing was missing for some donors at each locus, association tests included only the typed subset. A later genetic analysis associated a missense DCLRE1C variant with V-gene and J-gene trimming of TCR beta chains, and an independent cohort replicated the association. In an earlier analysis of roughly 560 of the donors, most TCR beta V segments were observed in productive rearrangements about 87% or about 30% of the time, broadly matching IMGT annotations.

V drops 0 bases and J drops 5 bases, leaving 16 bases in between. CDR1 and CDR2 are drawn from the germline V gene: SNHLY, FYNNEI. Taken from cysteine to phenylalanine, the CDR3 has 16 residues. Left in the record is the CDR3 DNA by itself, 48 bases read in frame from the first base. Receptors were amplified or captured by the immunoSEQ multiplex PCR assay. The multiplex PCR relied on a mix of 60 forward primers for TCR Vbeta segments and 13 reverse primers for TCR Jbeta segments. The CDR3 region of rearranged TCR beta genes was amplified from genomic DNA by a multiplex PCR assay. On the Illumina HiSeq System, the amplified TCR beta libraries were sequenced as 87-base-pair reads. As for the original processing: In a later analysis, some 80 million unique TCR beta chains were counted across the roughly 610 repertoires, and approximately 9.9 million of these chains were shared by at least two donors. Raw reads were error-corrected and collapsed into unique sequences with a nearest-neighbor algorithm that merged closely related sequences to remove PCR and sequencing errors. To assign V, D and J gene segments, CDR3 sequences were aligned to IMGT reference sequences. For a sequence to be retained, a match of at least six nucleotides to both a V gene segment and a J gene segment was required. Rearrangements were called productive when the CDR3 lacked stop codons and stayed in frame with V and J; all others were non-productive. CDR3 was defined by IMGT convention, running from the second conserved V-encoded cysteine to the conserved J-encoded phenylalanine. In an earlier analysis of some 550 of the donors, sequences lacking an unambiguous match to a single V gene segment were excluded. In an earlier analysis of approximately 550 of the donors, V segments were called functional above 56.7% productive rearrangements and were called segregating when the between-donor standard deviation exceeded 5%. A statistical classification framework was developed to diagnose cytomegalovirus status using the catalog of TCR beta chain sequences. In a later analysis, V and J genes were assigned by comparing TCR nucleotide sequences against IMGT/GENE-DB human TR gene sequences. A later analysis assigned CDR3 sequences and most-parsimonious VDJ recombination scenarios with the TCRdist pipeline. In a later analysis, each TCR beta chain was defined by its CDR3 amino acid sequence together with its V-gene family, and reads lacking a unique V-gene family were excluded. As a way to deal with suspected cross-contamination and a sequencing artifact, a later analysis dropped over 550 nucleotide sequences that were highly shared and had low generation probability. In a later analysis, a clonal expansion index for each public chain was calculated from normalized within-repertoire ranks of inferred template counts. In a later analysis, generation probabilities were computed using a VDJ recombination model fitted to out-of-frame rearrangements, and the results were checked against IGoR. Hypergeometric tests were used in a later analysis to score TCR-TCR, TCR-HLA and TCR-CMV co-occurrence, with a repertoire-size bias correction applied to the TCR pairs. In a later analysis, false discovery rates were estimated by permuting HLA or CMV assignments 20 times. In a later analysis, co-occurring TCRs were grouped using DBSCAN, with TCRdist sequence similarity added in when clustering inside HLA-allele-positive subsets. Repertoires with fewer than 30,000 or more than 120,000 public chains were left out of co-occurrence clustering, as were several repertoires with anomalous nucleotide sharing. The table comes from immuneACCESS by way of TCRdb, which keeps in-frame sequences with V and J called. Part of the clones is missing from these tables; in studies checked, under half for an unresolved V gene and the rest for unknown reasons. V, J and clone size were drawn from that table, and D and trimming were deduced from the DNA. The table for this sample lists roughly 100,000 clones; around 86% of them were counted only once. The ten biggest clones cover 6.5% to 8.5% of the sample.

Recombination connected TRBV2 to TRBJ2-5; the D segment could be TRBD1, given 7 matching bases. The specimen sequenced was PBMCs. This receptor was identified in a man aged 30-40 years in good health and CMV-seropositive. The nucleotide sequence is TGTGCCAGCAGTGAAGCTACGGAGGGGGCGGGGGAGACCCAGTACTTC. It encodes CASSEATEGAGETQYF.